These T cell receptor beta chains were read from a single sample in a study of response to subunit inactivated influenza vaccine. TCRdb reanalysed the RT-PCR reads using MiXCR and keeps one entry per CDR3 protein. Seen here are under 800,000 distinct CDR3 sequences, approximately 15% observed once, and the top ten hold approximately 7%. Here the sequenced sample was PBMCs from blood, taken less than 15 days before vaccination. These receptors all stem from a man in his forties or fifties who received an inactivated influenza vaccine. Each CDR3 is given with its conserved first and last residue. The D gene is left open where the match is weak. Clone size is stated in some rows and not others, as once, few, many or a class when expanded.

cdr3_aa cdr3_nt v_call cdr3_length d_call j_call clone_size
CASSSSNRGNEQYF TGTGCCAGCAGCTCGTCAAACAGGGGCAACGAGCAGTACTTC TRBV7-9 14 TRBD1 TRBJ2-7 .
CASSLTPLMNQPQHF TGTGCCAGCAGTTTAACTCCCCTGATGAATCAGCCCCAGCATTTT TRBV27 15 . TRBJ1-5 once
CSVVIGGFDEQFF TGCAGCGTTGTGATAGGGGGGTTCGATGAGCAGTTCTTC TRBV29-1 13 . TRBJ2-1 few
CSARDNSYEQYF TGCAGTGCAAGGGACAACTCCTACGAGCAGTACTTC TRBV20-1 12 . TRBJ2-7 many
CASSPEGRAPTDTQYF TGCGCCAGCAGCCCGGAGGGAAGGGCGCCCACAGATACGCAGTATTTT TRBV5-1 16 . TRBJ2-3 .
CAWSMGLATETQYF TGTGCCTGGAGTATGGGACTAGCAACGGAGACCCAGTACTTC TRBV30 14 TRBD2 TRBJ2-5 .
CASSSGPIRDTEAFF TGTGCCAGCAGCTCCGGACCTATTAGGGACACTGAAGCTTTCTTT TRBV5-5 15 . TRBJ1-1 .
CAISESGWTGNF TGTGCCATCAGTGAGTCCGGCTGGACAGGGAACTTC TRBV10-3 12 TRBD1 TRBJ2-7 few
CASTQESGLNTGELFF TGTGCCAGCACCCAAGAATCCGGACTAAACACCGGGGAGCTGTTTTTT TRBV6-1 16 . TRBJ2-2 .
CASSYSTVYGYTF TGTGCCAGCAGTTACTCGACGGTCTATGGCTACACCTTC TRBV6-5 13 . TRBJ1-2 .
CASSIPSRTDTQYF TGTGCCAGCAGCATACCGTCCCGCACAGATACGCAGTATTTT TRBV5-4 14 . TRBJ2-3 .
CSAGGTGFVKAFF TGCAGTGCGGGCGGGACAGGGTTTGTAAAAGCTTTCTTT TRBV20-1 13 TRBD1 TRBJ1-1 .
CASSLLGRGTDTQYF TGTGCCAGCAGCTTGTTGGGGCGAGGCACAGATACGCAGTATTTT TRBV5-8 15 . TRBJ2-3 few
CASSTGTGVTNQPQHF TGTGCCAGCAGCACCGGGACAGGGGTAACCAATCAGCCCCAGCATTTT TRBV12-3/TRBV12-4 16 TRBD1 TRBJ1-5 few
CSGSGGGRADTQYF TGCAGTGGCAGTGGCGGGGGTCGCGCAGATACGCAGTATTTT TRBV20-1 14 TRBD2 TRBJ2-3 few
CSVEPRVAGWNEQFF TGCAGCGTTGAACCCCGGGTGGCAGGTTGGAATGAGCAGTTCTTC TRBV29-1 15 . TRBJ2-1 many
CASSYLPSHRRGETQYF TGTGCCAGCAGTTACCTCCCGTCCCACCGGAGAGGAGAGACCCAGTACTTC TRBV6-5 17 . TRBJ2-5 .
CASSFGTGVVDTQYF TGTGCCAGCAGTTTCGGGACAGGGGTGGTAGATACGCAGTATTTT TRBV12-3/TRBV12-4 15 TRBD1 TRBJ2-3 few
CASSLNVPYEQYF TGTGCCAGCAGTCTAAACGTCCCCTACGAGCAGTACTTC TRBV6-2/TRBV6-3 13 . TRBJ2-7 .
CSVERGGMDTQYF TGCAGCGTTGAGCGGGGGGGCATGGATACGCAGTATTTT TRBV29-1 13 TRBD2 TRBJ2-3 .
CSARQGGQASEAFF TGCAGTGCTAGGCAGGGCGGGCAAGCTAGCGAAGCTTTCTTT TRBV20-1 14 . TRBJ1-1 .
CASSLVGESSYEQYF TGTGCCAGCAGCTTAGTGGGAGAAAGCTCCTACGAGCAGTACTTC TRBV7-2 15 . TRBJ2-7 .
CASSELGAGGNYGYTF TGTGCCAGCAGTGAATTGGGGGCAGGGGGTAACTATGGCTACACCTTC TRBV25-1 16 TRBD1 TRBJ1-2 few
CATIRLTGTEQYF TGTGCCACCATCAGGTTGACAGGGACCGAGCAGTACTTC TRBV15 13 TRBD1 TRBJ2-7 .
CASSPGGTAYGYTF TGTGCCAGCAGCCCTGGCGGGACAGCCTATGGCTACACCTTC TRBV5-6 14 TRBD1 TRBJ1-2 many
CASSQADRTYYNEQFF TGCGCCAGCAGCCAGGCAGACAGGACGTACTACAATGAGCAGTTCTTC TRBV4-3 16 . TRBJ2-1 .
CATSLRGHDPSYNEQFF TGTGCCACCTCTCTGCGGGGGCATGATCCCTCCTACAATGAGCAGTTCTTC TRBV28 17 . TRBJ2-1 .
CASSLAPGWGYQPQHF TGTGCCAGCAGCTTAGCGCCCGGATGGGGCTATCAGCCCCAGCATTTT TRBV7-2 16 . TRBJ1-5 .
CASSLSSGRVYVYEQYF TGTGCCAGCAGCCTTTCTAGCGGGAGGGTTTATGTGTACGAGCAGTACTTC TRBV7-2 17 TRBD2 TRBJ2-7 .
CSAKPPGYSNQPQHF TGCAGTGCTAAACCACCAGGGTATAGCAATCAGCCCCAGCATTTT TRBV20-1 15 . TRBJ1-5 .
CASTGTGGEQYF TGTGCCAGCACCGGGACAGGCGGGGAGCAGTACTTC TRBV10-3 12 TRBD1 TRBJ2-7 .
CASTSNRGVYEQYF TGTGCCAGCACCTCAAATCGGGGGGTCTACGAGCAGTACTTC TRBV7-3 14 TRBD2 TRBJ2-7 .
CASFPSGQGRETQYF TGTGCCAGCTTCCCTTCGGGACAGGGACGGGAGACCCAGTACTTC TRBV5-6 15 TRBD1 TRBJ2-5 few
CATRISGANVLTF TGTGCCACCCGTATCTCTGGGGCCAACGTCCTGACTTTC TRBV15 13 . TRBJ2-6 few
CASSLGPDYEQYF TGTGCCAGCAGCTTAGGCCCCGACTACGAGCAGTACTTC TRBV7-2 13 . TRBJ2-7 many
CATSGATGGKQPQHF TGTGCCACCAGTGGCGCGACAGGGGGCAAACAGCCCCAGCATTTT TRBV24-1 15 TRBD1 TRBJ1-5 few
CAWSVLDTQYF TGTGCCTGGAGTGTACTTGATACGCAGTATTTT TRBV30 11 . TRBJ2-3 .
CASSLSGGWTDTQYF TGCGCCAGCAGCCTTAGCGGGGGATGGACAGATACGCAGTATTTT TRBV5-1 15 TRBD2 TRBJ2-3 many
CASSLRVTVQETQYF TGTGCCAGCAGCTTAAGGGTGACAGTCCAAGAGACCCAGTACTTC TRBV7-2 15 . TRBJ2-5 few
CSVATGHQETQYF TGCAGCGTTGCGACAGGCCACCAAGAGACCCAGTACTTC TRBV29-1 13 . TRBJ2-5 many
CASSSGAPYNEQFF TGTGCCAGCAGTTCCGGGGCTCCCTACAATGAGCAGTTCTTC TRBV12-3/TRBV12-4 14 . TRBJ2-1 few
CASSTSATEGGYTF TGTGCCAGCAGTACCTCCGCCACAGAAGGTGGCTACACCTTC TRBV12-3/TRBV12-4 14 . TRBJ1-2 many
CASSFGGLAKNIQYF TGTGCCAGCAGTTTTGGGGGGTTAGCCAAAAACATTCAGTACTTC TRBV12-3/TRBV12-4 15 . TRBJ2-4 few
CASSSRTDAREQYF TGTGCCAGCAGCTCCCGGACGGACGCGAGGGAGCAGTACTTC TRBV9 14 . TRBJ2-7 .
CASSMTSAEETQYF TGCGCCAGCAGCATGACTAGCGCCGAGGAGACCCAGTACTTC TRBV5-1 14 TRBD2 TRBJ2-5 few
CSASRGAASYGYTF TGCAGTGCCTCCAGAGGGGCGGCTTCCTATGGCTACACCTTC TRBV20-1 14 . TRBJ1-2 many
CASSSPGKASGSYEQFF TGTGCCAGCAGCTCCCCGGGCAAGGCTAGCGGGAGTTATGAGCAGTTCTTC TRBV7-9 17 TRBD2 TRBJ2-1 .
CAWSGSVFGEQYF TGTGCCTGGAGTGGAAGTGTGTTCGGCGAGCAGTACTTC TRBV30 13 . TRBJ2-7 .
CSARDGDRDPEAFF TGCAGTGCTAGAGACGGGGACCGGGACCCCGAAGCTTTCTTT TRBV20-1 14 . TRBJ1-1 few